This TCR beta chain was captured by sequencing in a study of tumor-infiltrating lymphocytes in primary liver carcinoma. Overall study: Tumors measured roughly 4.2 to 11 cm and were stage T1-T3 N0M0.

TCR beta cDNA was reverse-transcribed from 450 to 500 ng of total RNA. The reaction used a constant-region primer and ProtoScript II reverse transcriptase. Three-round nested multiplex PCR performed with slightly modified ARM-PCR produced the TCR beta libraries. TRBV1-TRBV30 forward primers paired with a C-beta reverse primer drove the first two PCR rounds, roughly 10 cycles each. TCRdb reanalysed the multiplex PCR reads using MiXCR and keeps one entry per CDR3 protein. The sample shows fewer than 350,000 distinct CDR3 sequences, approximately 65% of them seen only once. The source of the blood RNA was unsorted whole blood, and germline DNA was extracted as well. This CDR3 is built from 15 residues. V dropped 3 bases and J dropped 0; count of bases not matched to a gene: 5. CDR1 and CDR2 (germline): SGHAT, FQNNGV. This clonotype has just one count. Its antigen remains unknown. A much larger clone lies a single base off, so this may be a read error.

Overall study results and limits: Tumor-adjacent and tumor-blood pairs shared less of their repertoires than tumor region pairs shared.

Sequenced sample: peripheral blood. This TCR came from a man in his forties with primary liver carcinoma and hepatitis B virus infection. The V and J genes are TRBV11-2 and TRBJ2-7; 7 bases are shared with TRBD2. CDR3 residues: CASSLVGGISYEQYF. The CDR3 region has the DNA TGTGCCAGCAGCTTGGTGGGAGGGATCTCCTACGAGCAGTACTTC.